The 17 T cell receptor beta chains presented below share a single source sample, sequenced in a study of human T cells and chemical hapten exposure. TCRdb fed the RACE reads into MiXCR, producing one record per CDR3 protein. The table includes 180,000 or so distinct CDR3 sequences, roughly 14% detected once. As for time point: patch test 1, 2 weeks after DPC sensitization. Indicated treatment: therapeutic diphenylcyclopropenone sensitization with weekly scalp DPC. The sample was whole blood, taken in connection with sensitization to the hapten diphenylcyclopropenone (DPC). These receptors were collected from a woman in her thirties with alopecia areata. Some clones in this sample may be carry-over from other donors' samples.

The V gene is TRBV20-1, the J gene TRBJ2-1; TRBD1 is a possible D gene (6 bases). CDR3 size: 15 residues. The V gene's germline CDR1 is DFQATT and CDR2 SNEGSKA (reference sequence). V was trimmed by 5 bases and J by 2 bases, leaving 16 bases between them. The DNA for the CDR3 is TGCAGTGCTTCAATACAGGGTAGGACCTACAATGAGCAGTTCTTC. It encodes CSASIQGRTYNEQFF.

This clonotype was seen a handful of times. The CDR3 loop reads CASSLGPLTANSPLHF. In nucleotides, the CDR3 is TGTGCCAGCAGCCTCGGGCCCCTAACGGCGAATTCACCCCTCCACTTT. The rearrangement uses TRBV5-5 and TRBJ1-6; D unresolved. Germline CDR1 and CDR2: SGHKS and YYEKEE (reference sequence). V lost 4 bases to trimming and J lost 7 bases, with 18 bases between them. This CDR3 spans 16 amino acids. Drawing the rest from reference TRBV5-5 and TRBJ1-6, the complete variable domain is DAGVTQSPTHLIKTRGQQVTLRCSPISGHKSVSWYQQVLGQGPQFIFQYYEKEERGRGNFPDRFSARQFPNYSSELNVNALLLGDSALYLCASSLGPLTANSPLHFGNGTRLTVT.

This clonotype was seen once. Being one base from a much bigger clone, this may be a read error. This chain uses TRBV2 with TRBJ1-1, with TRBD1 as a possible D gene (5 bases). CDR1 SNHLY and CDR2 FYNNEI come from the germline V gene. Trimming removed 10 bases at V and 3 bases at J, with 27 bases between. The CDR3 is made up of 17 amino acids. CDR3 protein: CAIPPVMTRQTDTEAFF. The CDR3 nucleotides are TGTGCCATACCTCCGGTGATGACGAGACAGACCGACACTGAAGCTTTCTTT.

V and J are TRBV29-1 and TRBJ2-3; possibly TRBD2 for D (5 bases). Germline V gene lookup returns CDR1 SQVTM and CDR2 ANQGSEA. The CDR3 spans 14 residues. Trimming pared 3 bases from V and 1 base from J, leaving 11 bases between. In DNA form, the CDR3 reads TGCAGCGTTGATCCCCTGAGGGGCACAGATACGCAGTATTTT. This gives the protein CSVDPLRGTDTQYF.

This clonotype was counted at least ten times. The CDR3 here is CASSRTGLAGEEQYF. CDR3 coding DNA: TGTGCCAGCAGCCGCACTGGGCTAGCGGGGGAGGAGCAGTACTTC. This chain connects TRBV4-2 to TRBJ2-7; 10 nucleotides line up with TRBD2. Trimming at V came to 4 bases and at J to 7 bases, leaving 10 bases not matched to a gene. The CDR3 covers 15 residues. Germline assignment: CDR1 LGHNA and CDR2 YNFKEQ.

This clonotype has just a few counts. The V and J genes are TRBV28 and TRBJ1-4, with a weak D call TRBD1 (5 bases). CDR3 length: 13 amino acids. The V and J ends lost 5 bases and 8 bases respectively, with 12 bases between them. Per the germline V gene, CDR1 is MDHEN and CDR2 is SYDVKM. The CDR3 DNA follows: TGTGCCAGCAGTGCGACGGACACAGAAAAACTGTTTTTT. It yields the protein CASSATDTEKLFF. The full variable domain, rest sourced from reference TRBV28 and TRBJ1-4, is DVKVTQSSRYLVKRTGEKVFLECVQDMDHENMFWYRQDPGLGLRLIYFSYDVKMKEKGDIPEGYSVSREKKERFSLILESASTNQTSMYLCASSATDTEKLFFGSGTQLSVL.

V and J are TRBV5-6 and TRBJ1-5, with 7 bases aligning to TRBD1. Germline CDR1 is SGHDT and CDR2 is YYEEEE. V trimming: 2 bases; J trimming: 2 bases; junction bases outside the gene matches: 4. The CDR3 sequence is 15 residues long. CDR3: CASSFQGGGNQPQHF. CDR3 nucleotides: TGTGCCAGCAGCTTCCAGGGGGGCGGCAATCAGCCCCAGCATTTT.

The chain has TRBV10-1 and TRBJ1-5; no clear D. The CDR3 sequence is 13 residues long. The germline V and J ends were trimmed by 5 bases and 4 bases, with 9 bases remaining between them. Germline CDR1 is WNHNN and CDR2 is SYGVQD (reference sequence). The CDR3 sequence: CASSSGENQPQHF. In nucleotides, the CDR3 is TGCGCCAGCAGTTCTGGAGAAAATCAGCCCCAGCATTTT.

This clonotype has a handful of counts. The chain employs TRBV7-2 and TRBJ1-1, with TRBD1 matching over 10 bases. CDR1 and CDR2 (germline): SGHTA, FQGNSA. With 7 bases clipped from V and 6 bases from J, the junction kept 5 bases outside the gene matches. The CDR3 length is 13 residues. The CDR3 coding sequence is TGTGCCAGCAACTGGGACAGGGGCTCTGAAGCTTTCTTT. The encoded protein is CASNWDRGSEAFF.

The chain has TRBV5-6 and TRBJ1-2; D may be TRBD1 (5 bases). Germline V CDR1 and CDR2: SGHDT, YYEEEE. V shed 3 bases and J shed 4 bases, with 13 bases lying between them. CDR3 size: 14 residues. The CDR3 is CASSSPGRVYGYTF. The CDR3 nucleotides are TGTGCCAGCAGCTCCCCAGGGAGGGTCTATGGCTACACCTTC.

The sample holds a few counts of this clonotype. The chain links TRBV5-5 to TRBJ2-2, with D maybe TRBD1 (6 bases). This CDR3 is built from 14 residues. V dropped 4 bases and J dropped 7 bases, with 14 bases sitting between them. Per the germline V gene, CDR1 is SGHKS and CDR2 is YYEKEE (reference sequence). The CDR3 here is CASSATGLVGELFF. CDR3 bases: TGTGCCAGCAGCGCAACAGGGTTGGTCGGGGAGCTGTTTTTT.

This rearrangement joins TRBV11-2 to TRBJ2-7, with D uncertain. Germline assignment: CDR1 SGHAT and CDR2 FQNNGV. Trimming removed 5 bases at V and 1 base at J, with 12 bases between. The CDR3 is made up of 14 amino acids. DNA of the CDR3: TGTGCCAGCAGCGGCTCAAATTGGTCCTACGAGCAGTACTTC. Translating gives CASSGSNWSYEQYF. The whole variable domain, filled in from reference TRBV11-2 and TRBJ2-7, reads EAGVAQSPRYKIIEKRQSVAFWCNPISGHATLYWYQQILGQGPKLLIQFQNNGVVDDSQLPKDRFSAERLKGVDSTLKIQPAKLEDSAVYLCASSGSNWSYEQYFGPGTRLTVT.

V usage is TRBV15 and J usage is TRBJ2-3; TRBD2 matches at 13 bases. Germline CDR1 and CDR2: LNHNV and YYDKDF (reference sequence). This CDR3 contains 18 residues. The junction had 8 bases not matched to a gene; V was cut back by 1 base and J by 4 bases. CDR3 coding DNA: TGTGCCACCAGCAGAGTAAGGACTAGCGGGAGTAGGGCAGATACGCAGTATTTT. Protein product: CATSRVRTSGSRADTQYF.

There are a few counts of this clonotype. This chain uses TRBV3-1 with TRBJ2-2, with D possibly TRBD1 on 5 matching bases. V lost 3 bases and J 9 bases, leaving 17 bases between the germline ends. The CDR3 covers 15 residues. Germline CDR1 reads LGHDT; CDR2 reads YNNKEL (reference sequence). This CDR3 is CASSHGAQAIRELFF. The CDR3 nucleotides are TGTGCCAGCAGCCACGGCGCACAGGCTATCCGGGAGCTGTTTTTT.

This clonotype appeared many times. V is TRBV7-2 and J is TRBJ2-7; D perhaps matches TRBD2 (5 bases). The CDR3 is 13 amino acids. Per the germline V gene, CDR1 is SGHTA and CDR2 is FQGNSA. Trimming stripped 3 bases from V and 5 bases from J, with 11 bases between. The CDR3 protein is CASSFRGSNEQYF. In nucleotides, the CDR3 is TGTGCCAGCAGCTTTCGGGGTAGCAACGAGCAGTACTTC.

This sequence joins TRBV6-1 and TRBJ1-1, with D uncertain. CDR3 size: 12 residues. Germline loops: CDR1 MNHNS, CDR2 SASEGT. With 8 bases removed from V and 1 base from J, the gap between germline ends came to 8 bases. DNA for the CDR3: TGTGCCAGCGGCGAAGCGAACACTGAAGCTTTCTTT. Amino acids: CASGEANTEAFF.

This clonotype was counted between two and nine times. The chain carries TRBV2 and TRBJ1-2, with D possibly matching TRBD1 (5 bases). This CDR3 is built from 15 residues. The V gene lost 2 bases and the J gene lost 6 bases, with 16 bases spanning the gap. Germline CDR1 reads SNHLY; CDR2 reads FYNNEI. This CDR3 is CASSETGRERNGYTF. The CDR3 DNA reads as TGTGCCAGCAGTGAAACGGGCAGGGAGAGGAATGGCTACACCTTC.